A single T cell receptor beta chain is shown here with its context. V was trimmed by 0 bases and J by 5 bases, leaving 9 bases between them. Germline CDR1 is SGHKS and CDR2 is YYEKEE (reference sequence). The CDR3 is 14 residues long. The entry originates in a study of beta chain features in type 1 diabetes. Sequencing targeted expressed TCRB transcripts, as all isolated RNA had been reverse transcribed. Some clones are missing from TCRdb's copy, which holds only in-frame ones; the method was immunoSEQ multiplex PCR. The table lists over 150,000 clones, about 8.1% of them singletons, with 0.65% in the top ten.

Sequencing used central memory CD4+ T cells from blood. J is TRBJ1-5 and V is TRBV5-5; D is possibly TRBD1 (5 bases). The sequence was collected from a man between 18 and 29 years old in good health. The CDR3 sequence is CASSLAGDYQPQHF. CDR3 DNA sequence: TGTGCCAGCAGCTTGGCGGGGGACTATCAGCCCCAGCATTTT. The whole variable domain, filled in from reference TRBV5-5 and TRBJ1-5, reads DAGVTQSPTHLIKTRGQQVTLRCSPISGHKSVSWYQQVLGQGPQFIFQYYEKEERGRGNFPDRFSARQFPNYSSELNVNALLLGDSALYLCASSLAGDYQPQHFGDGTRLSIL.